A single sample is the source of the 21 T cell receptor beta chains below, sequenced in a study of cytomegalovirus exposure and HLA in healthy donors. The PCR had 60 Vbeta and 13 Jbeta primers. Clones were sequenced by immunoSEQ multiplex PCR, and TCRdb holds only the in-frame ones, with some missing. The sample records 95,000 to 150,000 clones, roughly four fifths being singletons. What was sequenced was PBMCs. These receptors all come from a man aged 50-60 years in good health and CMV-seronegative.

J is TRBJ1-3 and V is TRBV5-8; D may be TRBD1 (5 bases). Germline assignment: CDR1 SGHTS and CDR2 YDEGEE. V gave up 5 bases and J gave up 2 bases, with 11 bases separating them. This CDR3 contains 14 residues. Written as DNA, the CDR3 is TGTGCCAGCAGATGGGGGGGAGCTGGAAACACCATATATTTT. This gives the protein CASRWGGAGNTIYF.

This clone came up once. The J gene is TRBJ1-1, the V gene TRBV2, with TRBD1 matching over 8 bases. This CDR3 spans 12 amino acids. Germline-derived CDR1 and CDR2 are SNHLY and FYNNEI. Trimming at V came to 5 bases and at J to 6 bases, leaving 2 bases not matched to a gene. CDR3 protein: CASSQDRAEAFF. The CDR3 DNA follows: TGTGCCAGCAGTCAGGACAGGGCTGAAGCTTTCTTT.

The gene calls are TRBV9 and TRBJ1-3; no reliable D call. CDR1 and CDR2 (germline): SGDLS, YYNGEE. This CDR3 has 15 amino acids. The germline V and J ends were trimmed by 1 base and 4 bases, with 12 bases remaining between them. CDR3 coding DNA: TGTGCCAGCAGCGTATTGGCGGATACCGGAAACACCATATATTTT. Protein: CASSVLADTGNTIYF.

V gene TRBV19 combines with J gene TRBJ1-1; D is perhaps TRBD1 (6 bases). Per germline, CDR1 LNHDA and CDR2 SQIVND (reference sequence). CDR3 length equals 15 residues. V lost 5 bases and J lost 6, with 19 bases in between. The CDR3 protein is CASSLVDPTGPEAFF. In DNA, the CDR3 is TGTGCCAGTAGTCTGGTGGACCCGACAGGACCTGAAGCTTTCTTT.

The chain recombines TRBV29-1 with TRBJ2-7; possibly TRBD2 for D (5 bases). Germline V CDR1 and CDR2: SQVTM, ANQGSEA. CDR3 length: 12 amino acids. V was clipped by 1 base and J by 5 bases, with 9 bases between them. CDR3: CSVEAPGDEQYF. CDR3 bases: TGCAGCGTTGAAGCCCCCGGGGACGAGCAGTACTTC.

The chain links TRBV5-1 to TRBJ2-1; D uncertain. There are 15 residues in the CDR3. Trimming took 3 bases from V and 0 from J, leaving 10 bases between them. Per germline, CDR1 SGHRS and CDR2 YFSETQ. DNA of the CDR3: TGCGCCAGCAGCTCAAGCGATTTCTCCTACAATGAGCAGTTCTTC. Amino acids: CASSSSDFSYNEQFF. Looking up the rest from reference TRBV5-1 and TRBJ2-1 gives the full variable domain: KAGVTQTPRYLIKTRGQQVTLSCSPISGHRSVSWYQQTPGQGLQFLFEYFSETQRNKGNFPGRFSGRQFSNSRSEMNVSTLELGDSALYLCASSSSDFSYNEQFFGPGTRLTVL.

V gene TRBV5-4 combines with J gene TRBJ1-1, with TRBD1 matching 10 bases. The V gene's germline CDR1 is SGHNT and CDR2 YYREEE (reference sequence). V gave up 3 bases and J gave up 1 base; unmatched junction bases: 3. The CDR3 covers 15 residues. The CDR3 loop is CASSYRTGGNTEAFF. Here the CDR3 DNA reads TGTGCCAGCAGCTATAGGACAGGGGGGAACACTGAAGCTTTCTTT.

V gene TRBV5-6 combines with J gene TRBJ1-2; 8 bases line up with TRBD1. V shed 4 bases, J shed 3 bases, and the junction held 8 bases outside the gene matches. Germline CDR1 reads SGHDT; CDR2 reads YYEEEE. The CDR3 is 15 amino acids. This chain's CDR3 is CASSALDREDYGYTF. CDR3 nucleotide sequence: TGTGCCAGCAGCGCCCTGGACAGGGAGGACTATGGCTACACCTTC.

This chain uses TRBV5-1 with TRBJ2-7; D possibly corresponds to TRBD2 (7 bases). The germline CDR1 and CDR2 sequences are SGHRS and YFSETQ. Trimming removed 5 bases at V and 3 bases at J, with 18 bases between. This CDR3 has 15 residues. CDR3 protein: CASRGGLQTRYEQYF. As DNA, the CDR3 is TGCGCCAGCAGGGGGGGGCTGCAGACCCGCTACGAGCAGTACTTC.

The gene calls are TRBV9 and TRBJ2-1, with D maybe TRBD2 (5 bases). Trimming cost V 0 bases and J 0 bases, with 7 bases left between them. CDR1 and CDR2 (germline): SGDLS, YYNGEE. CDR3 length: 15 residues. CDR3 coding DNA: TGTGCCAGCAGCGTAGTTGGGAGCTCCTACAATGAGCAGTTCTTC. Translated, it gives CASSVVGSSYNEQFF.

V usage is TRBV6-1 and J usage is TRBJ2-6; TRBD2 agrees at 7 bases. In germline, CDR1 is MNHNS, CDR2 SASEGT. The CDR3 is made up of 19 amino acids. With 3 bases clipped from V and 0 bases from J, the junction kept 11 bases outside the gene matches. The CDR3 reads CASSEIGGPGGSGANVLTF. The CDR3 DNA follows: TGTGCCAGCAGTGAGATCGGCGGCCCGGGGGGCTCTGGGGCCAACGTCCTGACTTTC.

V is TRBV2 and J is TRBJ1-1; 7 bases line up with TRBD1. This CDR3 is built from 14 residues. V lost 7 bases and J lost 3; bases outside the gene matches: 8. The germline V gene has CDR1 SNHLY and CDR2 FYNNEI. The DNA for the CDR3 is TGTGCCAGCATAGGGAACAGGGGATACACTGAAGCTTTCTTT. This encodes CASIGNRGYTEAFF.

V is TRBV20-1 and J is TRBJ1-2; a possible D gene is TRBD1 (5 bases). CDR3 length: 10 residues. Germline loops: CDR1 DFQATT, CDR2 SNEGSKA (reference sequence). V lost 4 bases, J lost 5 bases, and 5 bases lay in between. The CDR3 here is CSAKGYGYTF. The CDR3 region has the DNA TGCAGTGCTAAGGGGTATGGCTACACCTTC.

The CDR3 spells CPNPTLGEKLFF. The CDR3, as DNA: TGTCCCAACCCGACTTTAGGCGAAAAACTGTTTTTT. The chain recombines TRBV30 with TRBJ1-4, with D hard to call. CDR3 length: 12 amino acids. CDR1 GTSNPN and CDR2 SVGIG come from the germline V gene (reference sequence).

The chain recombines TRBV30 with TRBJ1-5; no firm D call. There are 14 residues in the CDR3. From germline, CDR1 is GTSNPN and CDR2 SVGIG (reference sequence). V dropped 5 bases and J dropped 5 bases, with 16 bases sitting between them. This chain's CDR3 is CAWDESLQDQPQHF. The CDR3 coding sequence is TGTGCCTGGGACGAATCCCTCCAGGATCAGCCCCAGCATTTT. The entire variable domain, with the rest obtained from reference TRBV30 and TRBJ1-5, is as follows: SQTIHQWPATLVQPVGSPLSLECTVEGTSNPNLYWYRQAAGRGLQLLFYSVGIGQISSEVPQNLSASRPQDRQFILSSKKLLLSDSGFYLCAWDESLQDQPQHFGDGTRLSIL.

The table lists this clone with a count of one. The J gene is TRBJ1-1, the V gene TRBV5-1, with TRBD1 as a possible D gene (6 bases). This CDR3 spans 15 amino acids. In germline, CDR1 is SGHRS, CDR2 YFSETQ. V lost 4 bases, J lost 4 bases, and 17 bases lay in between. Here the CDR3 DNA reads TGCGCCAGCAGCACAACAGGGCTAGGGGCCACTGAAGCTTTCTTT. It specifies CASSTTGLGATEAFF.

V and J are TRBV29-1 and TRBJ2-2, with TRBD1 matching over 9 bases. The CDR3 is 15 residues long. Germline CDR1 and CDR2: SQVTM and ANQGSEA. V dropped 5 bases and J dropped 5; count of bases not matched to a gene: 9. DNA for the CDR3: TGCAGCGTTAGACCCGGGACAGGGAAGACCGGGGAGCTGTTTTTT. Translated: CSVRPGTGKTGELFF.

The V gene is TRBV5-1, the J gene TRBJ1-5, with D perhaps TRBD1 (5 bases). The CDR3 spans 15 residues. The germline CDR1 and CDR2 sequences are SGHRS and YFSETQ. V lost 3 bases, J lost 0 bases, and 10 bases lay in between. The CDR3 loop reads CASSWGGVSNQPQHF. In nucleotides, the CDR3 is TGCGCCAGCAGCTGGGGAGGGGTTAGCAATCAGCCCCAGCATTTT. The whole variable domain, filled in from reference TRBV5-1 and TRBJ1-5, reads KAGVTQTPRYLIKTRGQQVTLSCSPISGHRSVSWYQQTPGQGLQFLFEYFSETQRNKGNFPGRFSGRQFSNSRSEMNVSTLELGDSALYLCASSWGGVSNQPQHFGDGTRLSIL.

The chain has TRBV14 and TRBJ1-6; D is undetermined. Germline V gene lookup returns CDR1 SGHDN and CDR2 FVKESK. V was cut by 4 bases and J by 7 bases, with 17 bases left in between. This CDR3 is built from 16 residues. The CDR3: CASSLLLGLGNSPLHF. CDR3 nucleotide sequence: TGTGCCAGCAGCCTCCTCCTTGGACTGGGAAATTCACCCCTCCACTTT.

The rearrangement links TRBV28 to TRBJ2-7; 8 nucleotides match TRBD2. The ends lost 6 bases at V and 2 bases at J; junction bases unmatched: 9. The germline V gene has CDR1 MDHEN and CDR2 SYDVKM. This CDR3 has 15 residues. The CDR3 DNA follows: TGTGCCAGCAGACGGGGGGGGCGCGGACCCTACGAGCAGTACGTC. This gives the protein CASRRGGRGPYEQYV.

The chain couples TRBV6-5 to TRBJ1-6; TRBD1 might be the D (6 bases). In germline, CDR1 is MNHEY, CDR2 SVGAGI. The CDR3 runs to 14 residues. V lost 5 bases, J lost 4 bases, and 9 bases lay in between. The CDR3 DNA sequence: TGTGCCAGCAGTAGGACAGTTTATAATTCACCCCTCCACTTT. Protein: CASSRTVYNSPLHF.